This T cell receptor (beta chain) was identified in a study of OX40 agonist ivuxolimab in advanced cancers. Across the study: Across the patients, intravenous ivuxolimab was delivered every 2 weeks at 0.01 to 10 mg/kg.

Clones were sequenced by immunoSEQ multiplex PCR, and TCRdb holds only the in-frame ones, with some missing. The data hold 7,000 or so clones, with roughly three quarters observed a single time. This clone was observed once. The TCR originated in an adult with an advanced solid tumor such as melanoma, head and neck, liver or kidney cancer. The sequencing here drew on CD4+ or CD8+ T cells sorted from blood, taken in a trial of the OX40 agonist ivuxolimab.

CDR3 region: CASSLQGAYYNEQFF. The CDR3 nucleotides are TGTGCCAGCAGCCTCCAGGGGGCGTACTACAATGAGCAGTTCTTC. The rearrangement links TRBV7-3 to TRBJ2-1, with 8 bases lining up with TRBD1. With V trimmed by 5 bases and J by 3 bases, 6 bases remained unmatched. Germline V gives CDR1 SGHTA, CDR2 FQGTGA. The length of the CDR3 is 15 residues.